The entry below describes one T cell receptor (beta chain). Its antigen remains unidentified. Libraries were constructed by the immunoSEQ multiplex PCR assay. The multiplex PCR relied on a mix of 60 forward primers for TCR Vbeta segments and 13 reverse primers for TCR Jbeta segments. A multiplex PCR assay on genomic DNA amplified the CDR3 region of rearranged TCR beta genes. The Illumina HiSeq System was used to sequence the amplified TCR beta libraries as 87-base-pair reads. Per the source publication's procedure: A later analysis tallied tens of millions of unique TCR beta chains across the 666 repertoires, and about 12 million of those chains were shared by two or more donors. Raw reads were error-corrected and collapsed into unique sequences by a nearest-neighbor algorithm in which closely related sequences were merged to remove PCR and sequencing errors. To assign V, D and J gene segments, CDR3 sequences were aligned to IMGT reference sequences. Each retained sequence needed at least a six-nucleotide match to both a V gene segment and a J gene segment. Rearrangements were called productive when the CDR3 lacked stop codons and stayed in frame with V and J; all others were non-productive. CDR3 was defined by IMGT convention, running from the second conserved V-encoded cysteine to the conserved J-encoded phenylalanine. The earlier analysis of roughly 590 of the donors excluded any sequence lacking an unambiguous match to a single V gene segment. An earlier analysis of a few hundred of the donors classified V segments as functional when productive rearrangements were above 56.7% and as segregating when the standard deviation between donors was above 5%. A statistical classification framework was built for diagnosing cytomegalovirus status from the catalog of TCR beta chain sequences. In a later analysis, TCR nucleotide sequences were compared against IMGT/GENE-DB human TR gene sequences so that V and J genes could be assigned. The TCRdist pipeline was used in a later analysis to assign CDR3 sequences and most-parsimonious VDJ recombination scenarios. A later analysis defined each TCR beta chain by its CDR3 amino acid sequence plus V-gene family, and excluded reads lacking a unique V-gene family. In a later analysis, 500 to 650 highly shared, low-generation-probability nucleotide sequences were removed to address suspected cross-contamination and a sequencing artifact. For each public chain, a later analysis derived a clonal expansion index from normalized ranks of inferred template counts within each repertoire. Generation probabilities in a later analysis came from a VDJ recombination model fitted to out-of-frame rearrangements, and those results were checked against IGoR. Hypergeometric tests were used in a later analysis to score TCR-TCR, TCR-HLA and TCR-CMV co-occurrence, with a repertoire-size bias correction applied to the TCR pairs. To estimate false discovery rates, a later analysis permuted the HLA or CMV assignments 20 times. In a later analysis, co-occurring TCRs were grouped using DBSCAN, and TCRdist sequence similarity was added for clustering within HLA-allele-positive subsets. For co-occurrence clustering, repertoires with fewer than 30,000 or more than 120,000 public chains were excluded, along with 4 to 6 repertoires with anomalous nucleotide sharing. TCRdb took over this immuneACCESS table, retaining in-frame rearrangements with V and J assigned. Such tables are incomplete; in checked studies, under half of the missing clones stem from an unresolved V gene, and the remainder is unexplained. V, J and clone size derive from that table, while D and trimming were established from the DNA sequence. The record for this sample contains 200,000 to 250,000 clones. Roughly 1.2% of the sample is taken by the ten largest.

In total, 600 or so healthy bone marrow donors made up the cohort. All cohort members were sampled while nominally healthy, although unrecorded immune exposures were likely present. The donor tested CMV seropositive, placing the donor among the roughly 300 seropositive members of the cohort. A peripheral blood sample was provided by each donor, and peripheral blood mononuclear cells were used for TCR beta sequencing. Genomic DNA extraction from the blood cell samples was performed with the Qiagen DNeasy Blood Extraction Kit. These data come from a study of cytomegalovirus exposure and HLA in healthy donors (dated by TCRdb to 2017 to 2019). In terms of the full investigation: An earlier analysis of some 500 of the donors reported approximately 290 Gb of sequence data and roughly 100 million unique TCR beta sequences from about 180 million T cells. An early release covering 550 to 650 HLA-typed donors comprised approximately 300 gigabases of sequencing data and roughly 86 million unique TCR sequences. Of the roughly 400 genotyped donors, roughly 85% fell in the genetic ancestry cluster associated with self-reported Caucasian donors. The aim of the study was to test whether cataloging public T cell receptors could identify signatures of past pathogen exposure. The study profiled the T cell repertoires of 666 subjects by immunosequencing and related them to cytomegalovirus serostatus. In addition to the first cohort of 666 subjects, a separate validation cohort of 120 different subjects was used. The study combined high-throughput TCR immunosequencing, statistical association of individual TCRs with disease status, and machine learning to predict cytomegalovirus infection status. A later analysis re-analyzed previously published TCR beta repertoires from roughly 600 donors and added high-resolution HLA genotyping to study TCR occurrence patterns. Rather than drawing on any new phenotypic data, the later analysis identified candidate immune exposures from TCR beta sequences and the way those sequences occurred across donors. To decide whether each TCR beta V gene segment behaved as functional or pseudogenic, an earlier analysis of some 580 of the donors relied on high-throughput TCR beta sequencing. Donor age, sex, ethnicity and CMV serostatus were compiled alongside the repertoire data. A later genetic analysis took genome-wide SNP genotypes for 398 of the 666 donors and used that subset as a discovery cohort. Every repertoire in the discovery cohort had been generated on one and the same sequencing platform. HLA typing covered class I and class II loci at four-digit resolution. Typing coverage varied by locus: roughly 629-630 donors for A, B, C, DRB1 and DQB1; approximately 500 for DQA1; about 570 for DPA1; under 490 for DPB1. Roughly five DR-DQ haplotypes were handled as single units for association and clustering, since linkage in the cohort was strong. Across roughly 420 genotyped donors of the cohort, an average of about 250,000 unique TCR beta nucleotide sequences per donor were sequenced, and 15% to 20% of those sequences were non-productive.

What the research found in general, with its limitations: A further reported finding was that TCR beta sequences accurately predicted the HLA-A and HLA-B alleles for most subjects in the first cohort. When HLA alleles, especially DR and DQ, strongly co-occurred, TCR associations were difficult to assign to individual alleles. It was suggested by the authors that the approach could potentially be generalized to other disease states and immunological phenotypes. In a later analysis, most CMV-associated TCR beta chains were found to appear HLA-restricted, with HLA associations seemingly driven largely by CMV exposure. Linkage disequilibrium might explain the correlated functional status among segregating V segments, but an unknown experimental factor could not be ruled out. This cohort had only TCR beta chains sequenced, and the lack of alpha or paired-chain data limited which features could be detected. The 87-base-pair reads could not distinguish some IMGT-functional V segments, including TRBV6-2 and TRBV6-3, so those segments were excluded. Roughly uniform sequencing depth across donors was assumed in presence/absence analyses, although this assumption may not hold. An earlier analysis of 450 to 750 of the donors showed that most TCR beta V segments appeared in productive rearrangements either about 87% or about 30% of the time, which broadly matched IMGT annotations. Three of the identified cytomegalovirus-associated TCR beta chains were confirmed in vitro to be specific for cytomegalovirus antigens. In a later analysis, about 17,000 TCR beta sequences were associated with specific HLA alleles at a false discovery rate of 0.05. An association between a missense DCLRE1C variant and V-gene and J-gene trimming of TCR beta chains was found in a later genetic analysis and replicated in an independent cohort. Immune exposure information for the cohort was limited to CMV serostatus. Compared with the 666-donor mean, donors in an Asian-associated ancestry cluster had fewer N-insertions in productive TCRs, according to a later genetic analysis. A total of 150 to 200 TCR beta chains were listed by the study as associated with cytomegalovirus. Most TCR sequences were seen in very few donors, while some public TCRs were found in many individuals. Because HLA typing was missing for some donors at each locus, association tests included only the typed subset. In a later analysis, the rate of TCR association differed among HLA loci, with DRB1 alleles having the most associated TCRs and HLA-C alleles having the fewest. Several of the top co-occurrence clusters appeared to be linked to parvovirus B19, influenza, CMV and Epstein-Barr virus, according to a later analysis. A group of highly shared sequence variants was considered likely to be a technical artifact of the sequencing pipeline. In a later analysis, HLA-associated TCR beta chains showed more clonal expansion and lower generation probabilities than non-associated chains that were equally common. In both the original and validation cohorts, the classifier was reported to diagnose cytomegalovirus status with high specificity and sensitivity. About 15 rarely observed V segments, including chromosome 9 orphons, were excluded from the earlier analysis of about 610 of the donors because counts were too low.

Inclusive of the bounding cysteine and phenylalanine, the CDR3 is 16 residues long. Only CDR3 DNA is held: 48 bases, read in frame from base 1. V is pruned by 2 bases and J by 4 bases, leaving 8 bases of the junction without a gene match. CDR1 is given as SGDLS and CDR2 as YYNGEE, both from the germline V gene. Source material: PBMCs. The TCR sequence derives from a girl aged 2 to 9 in good health and CMV-seropositive. The chain joins TRBV9 to TRBJ2-2; 7 bases in the middle match TRBD1. The CDR3 sequence is CASSVYGAGGTGELFF. The sequence in DNA is TGTGCCAGCAGCGTGTACGGGGCAGGGGGCACCGGGGAGCTGTTTTTT.